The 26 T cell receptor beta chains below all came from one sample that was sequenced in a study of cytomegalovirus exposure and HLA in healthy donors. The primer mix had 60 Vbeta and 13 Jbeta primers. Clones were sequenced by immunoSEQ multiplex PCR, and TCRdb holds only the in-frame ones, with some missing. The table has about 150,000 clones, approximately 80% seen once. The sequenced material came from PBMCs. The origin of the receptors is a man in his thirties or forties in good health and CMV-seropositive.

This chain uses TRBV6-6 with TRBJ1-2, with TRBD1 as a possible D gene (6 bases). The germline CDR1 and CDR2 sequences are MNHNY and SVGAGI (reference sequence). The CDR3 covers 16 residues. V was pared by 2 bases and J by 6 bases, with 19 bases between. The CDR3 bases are TGTGCCAGCAGTTACATAAAGCGACAGGAGTGGGATGGCTACACCTTC. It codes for CASSYIKRQEWDGYTF.

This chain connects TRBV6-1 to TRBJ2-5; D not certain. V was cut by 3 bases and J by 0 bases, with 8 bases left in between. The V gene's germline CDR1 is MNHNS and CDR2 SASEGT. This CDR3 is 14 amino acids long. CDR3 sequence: CASSEQRDQETQYF. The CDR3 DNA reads TGTGCCAGCAGTGAGCAACGGGACCAAGAGACCCAGTACTTC.

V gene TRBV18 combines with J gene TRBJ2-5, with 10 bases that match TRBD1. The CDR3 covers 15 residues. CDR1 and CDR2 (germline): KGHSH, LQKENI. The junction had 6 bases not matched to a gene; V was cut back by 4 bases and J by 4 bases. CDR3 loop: CASSLGTGEGETQYF. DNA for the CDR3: TGTGCCAGCTCACTGGGGACAGGGGAAGGAGAGACCCAGTACTTC.

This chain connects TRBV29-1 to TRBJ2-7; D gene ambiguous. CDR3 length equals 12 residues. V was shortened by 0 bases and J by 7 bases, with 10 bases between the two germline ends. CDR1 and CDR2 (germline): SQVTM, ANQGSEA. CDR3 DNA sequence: TGCAGCGTTGAAGATAGAGCGTGGGAGCAGTACTTC. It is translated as CSVEDRAWEQYF.

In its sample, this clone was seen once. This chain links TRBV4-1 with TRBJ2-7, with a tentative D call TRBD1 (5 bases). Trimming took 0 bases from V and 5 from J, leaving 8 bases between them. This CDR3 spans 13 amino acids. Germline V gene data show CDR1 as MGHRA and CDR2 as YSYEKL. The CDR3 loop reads CASSQDRAHEQYF. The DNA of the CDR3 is TGCGCCAGCAGCCAAGACAGGGCCCACGAGCAGTACTTC.

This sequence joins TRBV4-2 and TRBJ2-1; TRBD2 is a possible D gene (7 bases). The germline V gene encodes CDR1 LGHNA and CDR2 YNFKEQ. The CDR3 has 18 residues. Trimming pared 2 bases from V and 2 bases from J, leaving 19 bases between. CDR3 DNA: TGTGCCAGCAGCCAAAGGTTGGGGGCGGGAGAGGCCTACAATGAGCAGTTCTTC. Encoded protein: CASSQRLGAGEAYNEQFF.

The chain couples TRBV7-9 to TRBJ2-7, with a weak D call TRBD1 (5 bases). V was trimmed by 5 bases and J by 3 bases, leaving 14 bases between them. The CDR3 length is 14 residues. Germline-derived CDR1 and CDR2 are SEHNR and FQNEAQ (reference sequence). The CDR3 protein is CASSHTDSNYEQYF. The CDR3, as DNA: TGTGCCAGCAGCCATACCGACAGCAACTACGAGCAGTACTTC.

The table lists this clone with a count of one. DNA of the CDR3: TGCGCCAGCAGCTTGGGGGCAACCTACAATGAGCAGTTCTTC. It translates to CASSLGATYNEQFF. The chain joins TRBV5-1 to TRBJ2-1; D call uncertain. V lost 0 bases and J lost 2, with 6 bases in between. The CDR3 is made up of 14 amino acids. Germline CDR1 and CDR2: SGHRS and YFSETQ.

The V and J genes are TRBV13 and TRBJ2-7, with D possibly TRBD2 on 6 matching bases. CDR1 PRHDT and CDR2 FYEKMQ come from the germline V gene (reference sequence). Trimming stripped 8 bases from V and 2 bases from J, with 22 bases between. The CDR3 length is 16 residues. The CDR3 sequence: CASGHSNAGNAYEQYF. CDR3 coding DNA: TGTGCCAGCGGCCACTCTAACGCGGGGAATGCCTACGAGCAGTACTTC.

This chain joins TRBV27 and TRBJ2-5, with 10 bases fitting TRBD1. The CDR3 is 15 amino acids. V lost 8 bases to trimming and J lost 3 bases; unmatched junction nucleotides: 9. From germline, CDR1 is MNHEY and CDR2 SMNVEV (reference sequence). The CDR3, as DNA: TGTGCCAGCGGAGGGACAGGGGAACTAGAAGAGACCCAGTACTTC. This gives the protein CASGGTGELEETQYF.

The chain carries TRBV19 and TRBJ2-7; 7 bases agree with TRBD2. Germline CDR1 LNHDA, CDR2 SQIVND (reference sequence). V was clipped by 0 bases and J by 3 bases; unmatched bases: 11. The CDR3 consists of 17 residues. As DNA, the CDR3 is TGTGCCAGTAGTATAGATCTCGCGGGAGACGGGATCTACGAGCAGTACTTC. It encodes CASSIDLAGDGIYEQYF.

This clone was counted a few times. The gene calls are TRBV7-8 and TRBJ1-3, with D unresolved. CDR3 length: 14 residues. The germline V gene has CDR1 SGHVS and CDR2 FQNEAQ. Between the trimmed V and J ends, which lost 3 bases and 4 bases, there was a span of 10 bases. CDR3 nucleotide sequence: TGTGCCAGCAGCTTTACACCATCGGGAAACACCATATATTTT. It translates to CASSFTPSGNTIYF. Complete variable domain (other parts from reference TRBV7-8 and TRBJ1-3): GAGVSQSPRYKVAKRGQDVALRCDPISGHVSLFWYQQALGQGPEFLTYFQNEAQLDKSGLPSDRFFAERPEGSVSTLKIQRTQQEDSAVYLCASSFTPSGNTIYFGEGSWLTVV.

CDR3 sequence reads: CASSGQGPDEKLFF. The CDR3 coding sequence is TGTGCCAGCAGCGGCCAGGGGCCCGATGAAAAACTGTTTTTT. V and J are TRBV5-4 and TRBJ1-4, with D possibly matching TRBD1 (6 bases). Looked up from germline, CDR1 is SGHNT and CDR2 is YYREEE (reference sequence). The length of the CDR3 is 14 residues. Trimming took 4 bases from V and 6 from J, leaving 13 bases between them.

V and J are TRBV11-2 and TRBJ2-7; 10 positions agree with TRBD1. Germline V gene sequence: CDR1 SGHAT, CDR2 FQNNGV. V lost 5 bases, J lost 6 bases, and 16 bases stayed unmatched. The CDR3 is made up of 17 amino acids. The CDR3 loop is CASSRSGTGVFLAEQYF. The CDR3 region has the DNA TGTGCCAGCAGCCGAAGCGGGACAGGGGTCTTTCTTGCCGAGCAGTACTTC.

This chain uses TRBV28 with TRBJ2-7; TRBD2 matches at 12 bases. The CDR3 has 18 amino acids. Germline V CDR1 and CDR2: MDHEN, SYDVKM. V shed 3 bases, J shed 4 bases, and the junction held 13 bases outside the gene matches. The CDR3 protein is CASSFRSASGRAPYEQYF. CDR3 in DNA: TGTGCCAGCAGTTTTAGGTCGGCTAGCGGGAGGGCCCCGTACGAGCAGTACTTC.

The CDR3 coding sequence is TGTGCCAGCAGCGTTGACAGGGTTACCAACACTGAAGCTTTCTTT. It translates to CASSVDRVTNTEAFF. This rearrangement joins TRBV9 to TRBJ1-1; TRBD1 matches at 7 bases. V gave up 2 bases and J gave up 2 bases; unmatched junction bases: 6. In germline, CDR1 is SGDLS, CDR2 YYNGEE. The CDR3 covers 15 residues.

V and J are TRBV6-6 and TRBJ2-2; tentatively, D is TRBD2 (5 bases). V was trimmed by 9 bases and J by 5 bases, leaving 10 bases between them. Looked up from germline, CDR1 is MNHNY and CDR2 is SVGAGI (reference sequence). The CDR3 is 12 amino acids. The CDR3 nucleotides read TGTGCCAGTACTAGGCCAACCGGGGAGCTGTTTTTT. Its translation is CASTRPTGELFF.

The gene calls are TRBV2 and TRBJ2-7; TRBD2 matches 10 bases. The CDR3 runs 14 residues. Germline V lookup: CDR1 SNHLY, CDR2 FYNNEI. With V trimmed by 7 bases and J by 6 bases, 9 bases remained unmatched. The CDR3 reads CASTVTAGGREQYF. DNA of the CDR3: TGTGCCAGCACCGTAACAGCGGGAGGGCGCGAGCAGTACTTC.

CDR3 region: CASSLVSGGQETQYF. The CDR3 DNA follows: TGTGCCAGCAGCTTAGTTAGCGGGGGCCAAGAGACCCAGTACTTC. V gene TRBV7-9 combines with J gene TRBJ2-5; 9 bases are a match to TRBD2. The ends lost 1 base at V and 1 base at J; junction bases unmatched: 1. Germline lookup yields CDR1 SEHNR and CDR2 FQNEAQ (reference sequence). The CDR3 loop spans 15 amino acids. Using reference TRBV7-9 and TRBJ2-5 for the parts outside the CDR3, the full variable domain is DTGVSQNPRHKITKRGQNVTFRCDPISEHNRLYWYRQTLGQGPEFLTYFQNEAQLEKSRLLSDRFSAERPKGSFSTLEIQRTEQGDSAMYLCASSLVSGGQETQYFGPGTRLLVL.

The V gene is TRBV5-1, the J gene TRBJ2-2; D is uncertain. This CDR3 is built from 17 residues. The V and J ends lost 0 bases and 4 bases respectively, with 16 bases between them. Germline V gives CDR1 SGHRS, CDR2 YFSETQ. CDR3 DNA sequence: TGCGCCAGCAGCTTGGTAACCCCACTCCCTCCCACCGGGGAGCTGTTTTTT. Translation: CASSLVTPLPPTGELFF.

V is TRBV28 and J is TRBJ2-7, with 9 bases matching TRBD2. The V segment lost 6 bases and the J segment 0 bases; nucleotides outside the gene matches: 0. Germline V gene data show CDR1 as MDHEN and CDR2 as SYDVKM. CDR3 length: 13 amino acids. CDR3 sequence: CASRGLASYEQYF. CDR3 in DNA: TGTGCCAGCAGGGGACTAGCCTCCTACGAGCAGTACTTC.

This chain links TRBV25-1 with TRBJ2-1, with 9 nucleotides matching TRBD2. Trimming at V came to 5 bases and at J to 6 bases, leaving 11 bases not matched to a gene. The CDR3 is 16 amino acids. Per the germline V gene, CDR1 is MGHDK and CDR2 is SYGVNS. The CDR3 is CASSHGQLAGINEQFF. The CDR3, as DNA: TGTGCCAGCAGTCACGGACAGCTAGCGGGGATCAATGAGCAGTTCTTC.

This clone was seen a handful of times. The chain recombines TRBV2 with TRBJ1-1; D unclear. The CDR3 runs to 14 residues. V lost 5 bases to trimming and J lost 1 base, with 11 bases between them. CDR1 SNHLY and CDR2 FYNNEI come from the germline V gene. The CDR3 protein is CASSQTPENTEAFF. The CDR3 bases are TGTGCCAGCAGTCAAACCCCAGAGAACACTGAAGCTTTCTTT.

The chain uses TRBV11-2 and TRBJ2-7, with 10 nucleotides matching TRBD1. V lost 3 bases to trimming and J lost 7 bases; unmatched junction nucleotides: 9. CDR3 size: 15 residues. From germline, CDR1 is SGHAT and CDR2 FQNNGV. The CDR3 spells CASSFGTGVSREQYF. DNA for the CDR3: TGTGCCAGCAGCTTCGGGACAGGGGTGTCACGGGAGCAGTACTTC.

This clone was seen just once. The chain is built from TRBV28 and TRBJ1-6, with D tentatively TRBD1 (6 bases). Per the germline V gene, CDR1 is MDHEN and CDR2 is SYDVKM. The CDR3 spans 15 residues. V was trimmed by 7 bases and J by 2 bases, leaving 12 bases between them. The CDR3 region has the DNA TGTGCCAGCACCGAACAGGGCCCCTATAATTCACCCCTCCACTTT. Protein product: CASTEQGPYNSPLHF.

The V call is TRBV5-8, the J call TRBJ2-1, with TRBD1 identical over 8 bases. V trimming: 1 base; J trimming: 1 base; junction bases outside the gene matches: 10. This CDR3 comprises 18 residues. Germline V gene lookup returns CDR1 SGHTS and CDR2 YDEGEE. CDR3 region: CASSLKGGRGLSYNEQFF. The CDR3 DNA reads TGTGCCAGCAGCTTGAAGGGTGGCAGGGGGCTTTCCTACAATGAGCAGTTCTTC. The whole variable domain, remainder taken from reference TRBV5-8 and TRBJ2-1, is EAGVTQSPTHLIKTRGQQATLRCSPISGHTSVYWYQQALGLGLQFLLWYDEGEERNRGNFPPRFSGRQFPNYSSELNVNALELEDSALYLCASSLKGGRGLSYNEQFFGPGTRLTVL.